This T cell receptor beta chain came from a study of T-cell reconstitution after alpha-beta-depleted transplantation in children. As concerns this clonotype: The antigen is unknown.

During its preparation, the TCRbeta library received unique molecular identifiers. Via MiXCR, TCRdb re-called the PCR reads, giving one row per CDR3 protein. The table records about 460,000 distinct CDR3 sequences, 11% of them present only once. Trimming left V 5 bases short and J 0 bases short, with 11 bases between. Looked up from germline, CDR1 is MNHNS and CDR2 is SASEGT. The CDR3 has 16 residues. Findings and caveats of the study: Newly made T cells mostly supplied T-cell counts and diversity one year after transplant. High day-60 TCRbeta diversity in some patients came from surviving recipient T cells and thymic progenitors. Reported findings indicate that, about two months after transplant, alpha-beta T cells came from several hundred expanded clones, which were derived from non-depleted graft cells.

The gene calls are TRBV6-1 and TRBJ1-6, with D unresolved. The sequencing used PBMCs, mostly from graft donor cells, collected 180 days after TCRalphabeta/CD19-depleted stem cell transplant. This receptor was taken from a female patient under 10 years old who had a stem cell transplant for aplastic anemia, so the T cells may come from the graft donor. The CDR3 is CASSPVESSYNSPLHF. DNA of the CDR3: TGTGCCAGCAGTCCGGTCGAGAGCTCCTATAATTCACCCCTCCACTTT.